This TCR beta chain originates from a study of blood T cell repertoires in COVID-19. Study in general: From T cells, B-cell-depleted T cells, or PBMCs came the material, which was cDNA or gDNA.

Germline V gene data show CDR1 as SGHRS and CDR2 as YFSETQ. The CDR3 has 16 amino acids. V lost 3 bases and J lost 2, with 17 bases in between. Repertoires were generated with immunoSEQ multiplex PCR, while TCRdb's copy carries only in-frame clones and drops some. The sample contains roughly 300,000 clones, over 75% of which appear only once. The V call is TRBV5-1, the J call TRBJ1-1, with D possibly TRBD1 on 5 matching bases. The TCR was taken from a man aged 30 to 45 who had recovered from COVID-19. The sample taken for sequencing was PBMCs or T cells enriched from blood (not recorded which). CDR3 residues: CASSWGLGGTNTEAFF. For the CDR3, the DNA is TGCGCCAGCAGCTGGGGTTTGGGCGGGACTAACACTGAAGCTTTCTTT.